A single sample gave rise to the 24 T cell receptor beta chains below, sequenced in a study of T-cell reconstitution after alpha-beta-depleted transplantation in children. TCRbeta library preparation incorporated unique molecular identifiers. TCRdb used MiXCR to reprocess the PCR reads, holding one entry per CDR3 protein. Of about 400,000 distinct CDR3 sequences detected, less than 15% appear once; the ten largest clones hold approximately 4.2%. Sequencing was performed on PBMCs, taken from the stem cell graft. The receptors stem from a human donor who donated a stem cell graft to a child with Fanconi anemia.

This clonotype was counted only a few times. This CDR3 is CASSPVGGASYNEQFF. The CDR3 DNA reads as TGTGCCAGCAGCCCCGTTGGGGGGGCTTCCTACAATGAGCAGTTCTTC. The chain carries TRBV7-2 and TRBJ2-1; possible D gene TRBD2, 7 bases. The CDR3 runs to 16 residues. Germline lookup yields CDR1 SGHTA and CDR2 FQGNSA. The germline V and J ends were trimmed by 5 bases and 1 base, with 15 bases remaining between them. Combining the CDR3 with reference TRBV7-2 and TRBJ2-1 gives the whole variable domain GAGVSQSPSNKVTEKGKDVELRCDPISGHTALYWYRQSLGQGLEFLIYFQGNSAPDKSGLPSDRFSAERTGGSVSTLTIQRTQQEDSAVYLCASSPVGGASYNEQFFGPGTRLTVL.

This clonotype has ten or more counts. The J gene is TRBJ2-1, the V gene TRBV29-1; D not certain. Deletions cut 6 bases from V and 0 bases from J, with 12 bases between. This CDR3 is 14 amino acids long. Germline CDR1 and CDR2: SQVTM and ANQGSEA. CDR3 loop: CSVAKGFSYNEQFF. The DNA for the CDR3 is TGCAGCGTGGCTAAGGGATTCTCCTACAATGAGCAGTTCTTC.

DNA for the CDR3: TGTGCCAGCAGTCTTGACATGGAGAGAAACACCATATATTTT. Translated: CASSLDMERNTIYF. The chain is built from TRBV9 and TRBJ1-3; D not resolved. Germline lookup yields CDR1 SGDLS and CDR2 YYNGEE. Trimming took off 5 bases at V and 5 bases at J, with 14 bases between the two ends. The CDR3 totals 14 residues. Supplemented by reference TRBV9 and TRBJ1-3, the full variable domain reads DSGVTQTPKHLITATGQRVTLRCSPRSGDLSVYWYQQSLDQGLQFLIQYYNGEERAKGNILERFSAQQFPDLHSELNLSSLELGDSALYFCASSLDMERNTIYFGEGSWLTVV.

This clonotype was picked up many times. The gene calls are TRBV20-1 and TRBJ1-2; D gene uncertain. CDR3 length equals 14 residues. Germline CDR1 reads DFQATT; CDR2 reads SNEGSKA (reference sequence). Trimming removed 3 bases from V and 2 bases from J, with 13 bases in between. CDR3 sequence: CSARGSATNYGYTF. CDR3 sequence (DNA): TGCAGTGCTAGGGGGTCGGCTACGAACTATGGCTACACCTTC.

This clonotype has a count of ten or more. Sequence at one end of the junction differs from germline and may be a read error. The genes are TRBV20-1 and TRBJ2-1, with 8 bases aligning to TRBD2. Germline V CDR1 and CDR2: DFQATT, SNEGSKA (reference sequence). The length of the CDR3 is 16 residues. DNA of the CDR3: TGCAGTGCTAGAGATAAGGCGGGAGGTTCGCACAATAAGCAGTTCTTC. It specifies CSARDKAGGSHNKQFF.

In this sample, this clonotype turned up a few times. V gene TRBV4-1 combines with J gene TRBJ1-1, with 7 bases lining up with TRBD1. V lost 2 bases, J lost 7 bases, and 16 bases stayed unmatched. This CDR3 contains 17 residues. Looked up from germline, CDR1 is MGHRA and CDR2 is YSYEKL. The CDR3 reads CASSQPEFGQGDVEAFF. The CDR3 DNA follows: TGCGCCAGCAGCCAACCCGAGTTTGGTCAGGGGGACGTTGAAGCTTTCTTT.

CDR3 in DNA: TGTGCCAGCAGGGGCCCCGGCGGGGACTATGGCTACACCTTC. Its protein product is CASRGPGGDYGYTF. The V gene is TRBV6-1, the J gene TRBJ1-2, with D unclear. Trimming removed 6 bases at V and 3 bases at J, with 14 bases between. This CDR3 contains 14 residues. Germline V gives CDR1 MNHNS, CDR2 SASEGT.

This clonotype was seen more than once but under ten times. The V gene is TRBV28, the J gene TRBJ2-7; 10 bases align to TRBD1. Looked up from germline, CDR1 is MDHEN and CDR2 is SYDVKM. Trimming at V came to 0 bases and at J to 5 bases, leaving 7 bases not matched to a gene. CDR3 size: 16 residues. The DNA of the CDR3 is TGTGCCAGCAGTTTATGGCCCGAGACAGGGGGCAACGAGCAGTACGTC. This translates into CASSLWPETGGNEQYV.

This clonotype was counted a few times. This chain connects TRBV9 to TRBJ2-2, with D hard to call. Trimming cost V 7 bases and J 2 bases, with 12 bases left between them. Per the germline V gene, CDR1 is SGDLS and CDR2 is YYNGEE. The length of the CDR3 is 14 residues. The CDR3 loop reads CASPGPYNTGELFF. Written as DNA, the CDR3 is TGTGCCAGCCCCGGGCCATACAACACCGGGGAGCTGTTTTTT.

This clonotype was seen ten or more times. The V gene is TRBV6-1, the J gene TRBJ2-7; D unresolved. This CDR3 has 11 residues. Germline values: CDR1 MNHNS, CDR2 SASEGT. Trimming cost V 11 bases and J 1 base, with 9 bases left between them. The CDR3 DNA reads TGTGCCGTATTCAGATCCTACGAGCAGTACTTC. This gives the protein CAVFRSYEQYF.

In its sample, this clonotype was seen a few times. V gene TRBV15 combines with J gene TRBJ1-2; tentatively, D is TRBD1 (5 bases). The CDR3 totals 16 residues. With 3 bases removed from V and 8 bases from J, the gap between germline ends came to 22 bases. Per the germline V gene, CDR1 is LNHNV and CDR2 is YYDKDF (reference sequence). CDR3 sequence (DNA): TGTGCCACCAGCAGTTCCATCCTCGGACAAGCTGCGGGCTACACCTTC. Translation gives CATSSSILGQAAGYTF. Looking up the rest from reference TRBV15 and TRBJ1-2 gives the full variable domain: DAMVIQNPRYQVTQFGKPVTLSCSQTLNHNVMYWYQQKSSQAPKLLFHYYDKDFNNEADTPDNFQSRRPNTSFCFLDIRSPGLGDTAMYLCATSSSILGQAAGYTFGSGTRLTVV.

CDR3 coding DNA: TGTGCCAGCAGTTTATCGGGGCAGGGGCGTCAGCCCCAGCATTTT. The encoded protein is CASSLSGQGRQPQHF. The rearrangement joins TRBV27 to TRBJ1-5; perhaps TRBD1 as D (6 bases). This CDR3 has 15 residues. V lost 0 bases to trimming and J lost 6 bases, with 12 bases between them. Germline CDR1 is MNHEY and CDR2 is SMNVEV (reference sequence).

V is TRBV30 and J is TRBJ1-1, with unresolved D. Germline assignment: CDR1 GTSNPN and CDR2 SVGIG (reference sequence). This CDR3 contains 13 residues. Trimming stripped 1 base from V and 6 bases from J, with 12 bases between. The CDR3 nucleotides read TGTGCCTGGAGTGATATAAGTTACGCTGAAGCTTTCTTT. Amino acids: CAWSDISYAEAFF.

For this clonotype: The CDR3 ends on some other residue instead of the conserved phenylalanine or tryptophan, so this is likely a read error. DNA of the CDR3: TGTGCCAGCAGCACGGCGGACTTCAAGAACACTGAAGCTTTCTGT. This gives the protein CASSTADFKNTEAFC. The genes are TRBV12-3 or TRBV12-4 and TRBJ1-1; D not certain. Trimming took 6 bases from V and 1 from J, leaving 15 bases between them. The CDR3 covers 15 residues.

CDR3 sequence reads: CASSALGYNEQFF. In DNA, the CDR3 is TGTGCCAGCAGTGCTTTAGGGTACAATGAGCAGTTCTTC. The chain joins TRBV2 to TRBJ2-1; D unclear. V lost 4 bases and J lost 4, with 8 bases in between. This CDR3 spans 13 amino acids. Germline CDR1 SNHLY, CDR2 FYNNEI.

This clonotype showed up just a few times. The rearrangement links TRBV29-1 to TRBJ1-4; D gene uncertain. CDR1 SQVTM and CDR2 ANQGSEA come from the germline V gene. Trimming shortened V by 0 bases and J by 8 bases, and 13 bases separated the two germline ends. The CDR3 totals 14 residues. This CDR3 reads CSVEDRRTREKLFF. As DNA, the CDR3 is TGCAGCGTTGAAGATAGGCGGACGAGGGAAAAACTGTTTTTT.

The sample holds a few counts of this clonotype. This chain joins TRBV7-9 and TRBJ1-2; 7 nucleotides align to TRBD1. Per germline, CDR1 SEHNR and CDR2 FQNEAQ (reference sequence). Germline trimming cut 5 bases from V and 6 bases from J; bases unmatched to any gene: 6. The CDR3 has 13 amino acids. The CDR3 bases are TGTGCCAGCAGCACGTCAGGGGGTCATGGCTACACCTTC. Residues: CASSTSGGHGYTF.

This clonotype was seen many times. The rearrangement joins TRBV6-1 to TRBJ2-3; no definite D call. Trimming shortened V by 4 bases and J by 0 bases, and 11 bases separated the two germline ends. This CDR3 contains 15 residues. CDR1 and CDR2 (germline): MNHNS, SASEGT. CDR3 sequence (DNA): TGTGCCAGCAGTGCATGGACGGGTAGCACAGATACGCAGTATTTT. Its translation is CASSAWTGSTDTQYF.

This clonotype showed up many times. V gene TRBV20-1 combines with J gene TRBJ2-6, with 7 bases that match TRBD2. This CDR3 contains 14 residues. The germline gives CDR1 DFQATT, CDR2 SNEGSKA (reference sequence). V dropped 3 bases and J dropped 10; count of bases not matched to a gene: 9. CDR3 in amino acids: CSASPLGGVNVLTF. CDR3 in DNA: TGCAGTGCTAGCCCACTTGGGGGGGTAAACGTCCTGACTTTC.

The chain links TRBV15 to TRBJ1-1; D remains unclear. The germline V and J ends were trimmed by 0 bases and 10 bases, with 12 bases remaining between them. The germline gives CDR1 LNHNV, CDR2 YYDKDF (reference sequence). The CDR3 is 13 amino acids. Written as DNA, the CDR3 is TGTGCCACCAGCAGAGATGGCGTGGAGGGAGCTTTCTTT. Translating gives CATSRDGVEGAFF.

V is TRBV28 and J is TRBJ2-1, with 7 bases fitting TRBD2. This CDR3 is built from 15 residues. Looked up from germline, CDR1 is MDHEN and CDR2 is SYDVKM. Losses at the gene ends were 7 bases for V and 4 bases for J; bases not matched to a gene: 10. CDR3 in amino acids: CASIPGRGVYNEQFF. CDR3 sequence (DNA): TGTGCCAGCATTCCGGGCCGGGGGGTTTACAATGAGCAGTTCTTC.

There are a few counts of this clonotype. The rearrangement joins TRBV7-9 to TRBJ2-7; a weak D match, TRBD1 (7 bases). This CDR3 spans 17 amino acids. CDR1 is SEHNR and CDR2 is FQNEAQ in the germline V gene (reference sequence). The ends were cut back, 11 bases at V and 6 bases at J, with 32 bases in the middle. CDR3 nucleotide sequence: TGTGCCGTCAGCAGCTTAGTACGGCAGGGGGGTGGTGTCGAGCAGTACTTC. Translation gives CAVSSLVRQGGGVEQYF.

Ten or more counts support this clonotype. The chain combines TRBV5-6 with TRBJ1-1; D may be TRBD1 (5 bases). Germline-derived CDR1 and CDR2 are SGHDT and YYEEEE. Between the trimmed V and J ends, which lost 2 bases and 5 bases, there was a span of 10 bases. The CDR3 spans 13 residues. CDR3 bases: TGTGCCAGCAGCTTCTTCAGGGATACTGAAGCTTTCTTT. Translation: CASSFFRDTEAFF.

The table lists this clonotype with a count of one. This chain uses TRBV5-4 with TRBJ2-1, with D possibly matching TRBD2 (6 bases). Trimming took 2 bases from V and 8 from J, leaving 14 bases between them. CDR1 and CDR2 (germline): SGHNT, YYREEE (reference sequence). The CDR3 covers 14 residues. CDR3 coding DNA: TGTGCCAGCAGCTTAACTTGGAGGGGCCATGAGCAGTTCTTC. Amino acid sequence: CASSLTWRGHEQFF.